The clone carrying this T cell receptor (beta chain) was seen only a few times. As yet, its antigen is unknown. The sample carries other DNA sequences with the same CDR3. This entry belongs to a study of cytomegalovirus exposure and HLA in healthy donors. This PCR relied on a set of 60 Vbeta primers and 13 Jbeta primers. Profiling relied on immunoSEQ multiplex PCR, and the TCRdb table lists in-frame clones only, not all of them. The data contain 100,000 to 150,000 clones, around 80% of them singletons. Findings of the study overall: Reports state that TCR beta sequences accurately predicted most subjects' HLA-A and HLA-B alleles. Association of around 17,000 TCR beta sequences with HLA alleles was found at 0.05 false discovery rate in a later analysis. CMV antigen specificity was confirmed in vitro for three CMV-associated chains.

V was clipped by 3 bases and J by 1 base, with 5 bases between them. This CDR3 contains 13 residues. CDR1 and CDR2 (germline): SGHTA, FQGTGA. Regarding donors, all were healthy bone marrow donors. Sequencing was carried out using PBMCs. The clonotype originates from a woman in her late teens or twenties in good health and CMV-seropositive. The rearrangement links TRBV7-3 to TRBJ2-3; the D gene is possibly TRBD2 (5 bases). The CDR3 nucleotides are TGTGCCAGCAGCTTCGGGGGCACAGATACGCAGTATTTT. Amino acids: CASSFGGTDTQYF.